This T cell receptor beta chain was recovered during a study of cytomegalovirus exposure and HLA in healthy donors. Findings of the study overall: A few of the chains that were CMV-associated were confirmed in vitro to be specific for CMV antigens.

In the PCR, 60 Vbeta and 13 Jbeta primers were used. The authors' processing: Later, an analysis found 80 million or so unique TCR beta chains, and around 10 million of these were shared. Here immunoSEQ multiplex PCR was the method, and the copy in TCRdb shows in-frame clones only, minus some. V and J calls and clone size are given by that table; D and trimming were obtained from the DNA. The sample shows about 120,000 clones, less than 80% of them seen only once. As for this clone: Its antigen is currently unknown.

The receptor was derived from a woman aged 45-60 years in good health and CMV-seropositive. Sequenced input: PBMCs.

CDR3 in DNA: TGCGCCAGCAGCCTCCAACAGGGCCTTAACGAGCAGTACTTC. It is translated as CASSLQQGLNEQYF. V is TRBV5-1 and J is TRBJ2-7, with D perhaps matching TRBD1 (6 bases). Trimming removed 4 bases from V and 5 bases from J, with 16 bases in between. The CDR3 covers 14 residues. Germline V gene sequence: CDR1 SGHRS, CDR2 YFSETQ.